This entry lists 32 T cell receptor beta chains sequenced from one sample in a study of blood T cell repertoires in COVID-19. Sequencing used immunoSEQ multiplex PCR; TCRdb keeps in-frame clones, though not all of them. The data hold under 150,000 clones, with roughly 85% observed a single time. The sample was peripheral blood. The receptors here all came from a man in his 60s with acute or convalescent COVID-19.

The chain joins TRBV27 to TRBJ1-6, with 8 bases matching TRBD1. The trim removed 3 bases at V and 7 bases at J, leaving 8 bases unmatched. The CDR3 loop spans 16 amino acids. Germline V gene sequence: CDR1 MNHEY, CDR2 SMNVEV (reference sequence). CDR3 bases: TGTGCCAGCAGTTTCCTACAGGGGGACAGGAATTCACCCCTCCACTTT. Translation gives CASSFLQGDRNSPLHF.

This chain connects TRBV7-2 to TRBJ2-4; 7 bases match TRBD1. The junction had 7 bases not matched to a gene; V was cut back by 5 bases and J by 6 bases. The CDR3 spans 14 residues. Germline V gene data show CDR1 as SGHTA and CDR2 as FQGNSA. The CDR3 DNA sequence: TGTGCCAGCAGCCCCTCGACAGGGTCAAACATTCAGTACTTC. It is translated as CASSPSTGSNIQYF.

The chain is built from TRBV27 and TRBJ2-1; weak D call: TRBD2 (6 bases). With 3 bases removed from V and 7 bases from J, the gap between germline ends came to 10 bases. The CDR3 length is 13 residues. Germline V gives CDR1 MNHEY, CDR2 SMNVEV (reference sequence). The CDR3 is CASSFSLANEQFF. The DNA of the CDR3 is TGTGCCAGCAGTTTCTCACTAGCAAATGAGCAGTTCTTC.

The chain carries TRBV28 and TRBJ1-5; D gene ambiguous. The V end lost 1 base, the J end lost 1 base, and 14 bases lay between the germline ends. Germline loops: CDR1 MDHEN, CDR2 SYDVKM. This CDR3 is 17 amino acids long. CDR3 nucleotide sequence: TGTGCCAGCAGTTTATTCGAGCCGTTCCTAAGCAATCAGCCCCAGCATTTT. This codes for CASSLFEPFLSNQPQHF.

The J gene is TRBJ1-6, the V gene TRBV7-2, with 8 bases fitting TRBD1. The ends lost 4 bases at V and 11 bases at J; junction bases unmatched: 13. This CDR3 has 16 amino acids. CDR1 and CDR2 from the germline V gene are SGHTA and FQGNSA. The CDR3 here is CASSSHRGLGMPPLHF. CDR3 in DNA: TGTGCCAGCAGCTCACACAGGGGGTTGGGGATGCCACCCCTCCACTTT.

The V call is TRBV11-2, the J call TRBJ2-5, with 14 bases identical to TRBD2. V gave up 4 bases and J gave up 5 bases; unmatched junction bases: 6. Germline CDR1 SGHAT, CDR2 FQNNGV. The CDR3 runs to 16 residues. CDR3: CASSSGTSGSRETQYF. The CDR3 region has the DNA TGTGCCAGCAGCTCCGGGACTAGCGGGAGCAGGGAGACCCAGTACTTC.

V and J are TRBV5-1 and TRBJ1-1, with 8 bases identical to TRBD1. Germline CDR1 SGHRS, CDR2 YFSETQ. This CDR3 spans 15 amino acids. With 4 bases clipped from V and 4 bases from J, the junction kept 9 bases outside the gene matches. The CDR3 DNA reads TGCGCCAGCAGCACCTTCGGACAGGGAAGCACTGAAGCTTTCTTT. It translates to CASSTFGQGSTEAFF.

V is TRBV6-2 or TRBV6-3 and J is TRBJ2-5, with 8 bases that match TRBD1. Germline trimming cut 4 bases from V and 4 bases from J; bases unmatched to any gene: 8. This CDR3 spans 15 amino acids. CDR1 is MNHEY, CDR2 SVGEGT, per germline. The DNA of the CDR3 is TGTGCCAGCAGTTTCAGGACAGGGTGGTCAGAGACCCAGTACTTC. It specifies CASSFRTGWSETQYF.

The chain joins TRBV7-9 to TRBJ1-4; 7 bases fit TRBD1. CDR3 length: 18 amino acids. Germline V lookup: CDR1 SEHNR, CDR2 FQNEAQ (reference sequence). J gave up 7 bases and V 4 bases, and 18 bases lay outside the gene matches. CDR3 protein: CASSSTTSTGEHPEKLFF. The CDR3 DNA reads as TGTGCCAGCAGCTCGACCACGTCTACAGGGGAGCACCCTGAAAAACTGTTTTTT.

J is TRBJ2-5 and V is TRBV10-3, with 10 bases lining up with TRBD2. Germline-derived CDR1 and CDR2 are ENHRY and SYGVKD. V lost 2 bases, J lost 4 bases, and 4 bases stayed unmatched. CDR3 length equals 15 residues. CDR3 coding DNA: TGTGCCATCAGTGAGCTAGCGGGAGTCCGAGAGACCCAGTACTTC. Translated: CAISELAGVRETQYF.

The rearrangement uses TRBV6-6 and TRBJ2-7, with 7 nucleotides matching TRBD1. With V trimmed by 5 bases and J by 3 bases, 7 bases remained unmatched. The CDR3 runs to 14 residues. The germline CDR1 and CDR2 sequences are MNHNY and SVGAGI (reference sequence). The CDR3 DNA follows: TGTGCCAGCAGTAGGATCCCAGGGGGCTACGAGCAGTACTTC. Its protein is CASSRIPGGYEQYF.

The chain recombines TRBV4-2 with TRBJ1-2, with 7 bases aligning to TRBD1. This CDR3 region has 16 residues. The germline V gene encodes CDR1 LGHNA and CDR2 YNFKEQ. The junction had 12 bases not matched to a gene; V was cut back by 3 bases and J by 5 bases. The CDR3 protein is CASSQDHRGSGYGYTF. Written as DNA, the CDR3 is TGTGCCAGCAGCCAGGACCACAGGGGATCAGGGTATGGCTACACCTTC.

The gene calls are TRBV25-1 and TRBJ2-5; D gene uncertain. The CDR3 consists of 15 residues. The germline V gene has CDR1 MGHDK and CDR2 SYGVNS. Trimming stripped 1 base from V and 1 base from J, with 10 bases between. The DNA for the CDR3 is TGTGCCAGCAGTGAATCGAGGCGACCCCAAGAGACCCAGTACTTC. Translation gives CASSESRRPQETQYF.

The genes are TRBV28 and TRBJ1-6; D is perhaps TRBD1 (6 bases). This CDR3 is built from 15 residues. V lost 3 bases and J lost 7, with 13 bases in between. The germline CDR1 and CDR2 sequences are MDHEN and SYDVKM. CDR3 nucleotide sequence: TGTGCCAGCAGTTTCCTACAGGGAGAGAATTCACCCCTCCACTTT. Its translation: CASSFLQGENSPLHF.

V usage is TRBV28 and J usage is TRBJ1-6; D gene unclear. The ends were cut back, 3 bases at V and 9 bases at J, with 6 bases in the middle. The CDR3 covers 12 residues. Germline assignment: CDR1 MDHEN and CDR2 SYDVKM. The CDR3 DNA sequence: TGTGCCAGCAGTTTTGAGCGTTCACCCCTCCACTTT. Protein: CASSFERSPLHF.

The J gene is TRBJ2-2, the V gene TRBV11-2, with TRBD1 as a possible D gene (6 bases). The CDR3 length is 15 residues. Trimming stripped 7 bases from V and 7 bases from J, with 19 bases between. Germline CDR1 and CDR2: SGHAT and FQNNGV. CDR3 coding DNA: TGTGCCAGCACCAAGGGACGGAGAGGGGGCGGGGAGCTGTTTTTT. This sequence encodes CASTKGRRGGGELFF.

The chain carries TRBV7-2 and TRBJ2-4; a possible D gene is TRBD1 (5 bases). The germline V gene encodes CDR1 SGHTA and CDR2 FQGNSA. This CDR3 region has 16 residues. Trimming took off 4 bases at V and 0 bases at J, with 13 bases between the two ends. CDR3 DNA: TGTGCCAGCAGCTCCGCCCCAGGGATAGCCAAAAACATTCAGTACTTC. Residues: CASSSAPGIAKNIQYF. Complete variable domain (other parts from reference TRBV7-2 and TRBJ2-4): GAGVSQSPSNKVTEKGKDVELRCDPISGHTALYWYRQSLGQGLEFLIYFQGNSAPDKSGLPSDRFSAERTGGSVSTLTIQRTQQEDSAVYLCASSSAPGIAKNIQYFGAGTRLSVL.

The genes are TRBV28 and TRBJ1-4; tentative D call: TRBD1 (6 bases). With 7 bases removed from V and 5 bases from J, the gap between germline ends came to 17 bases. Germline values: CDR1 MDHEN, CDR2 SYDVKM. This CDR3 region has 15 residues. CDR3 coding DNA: TGTGCCAGCAACGCGGTGAGGGGGAGAAATGAAAAACTGTTTTTT. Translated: CASNAVRGRNEKLFF. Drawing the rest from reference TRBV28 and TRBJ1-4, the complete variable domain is DVKVTQSSRYLVKRTGEKVFLECVQDMDHENMFWYRQDPGLGLRLIYFSYDVKMKEKGDIPEGYSVSREKKERFSLILESASTNQTSMYLCASNAVRGRNEKLFFGSGTQLSVL.

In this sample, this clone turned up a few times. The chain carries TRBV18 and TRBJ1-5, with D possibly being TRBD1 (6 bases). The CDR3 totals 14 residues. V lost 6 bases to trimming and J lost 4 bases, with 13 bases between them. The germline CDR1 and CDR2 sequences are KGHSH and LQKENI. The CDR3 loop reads CASSIGQPNQPQHF. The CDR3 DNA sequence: TGTGCCAGCTCTATTGGACAGCCTAATCAGCCCCAGCATTTT. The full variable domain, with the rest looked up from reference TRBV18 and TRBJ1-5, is NAGVMQNPRHLVRRRGQEARLRCSPMKGHSHVYWYRQLPEEGLKFMVYLQKENIIDESGMPKERFSAEFPKEGPSILRIQQVVRGDSAAYFCASSIGQPNQPQHFGDGTRLSIL.

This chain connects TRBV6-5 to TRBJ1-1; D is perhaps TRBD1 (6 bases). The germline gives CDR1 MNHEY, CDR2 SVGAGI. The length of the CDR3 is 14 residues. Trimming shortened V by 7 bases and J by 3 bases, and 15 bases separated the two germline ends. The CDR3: CASKILTGYTEAFF. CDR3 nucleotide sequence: TGTGCCAGCAAGATCCTGACAGGTTACACTGAAGCTTTCTTT.

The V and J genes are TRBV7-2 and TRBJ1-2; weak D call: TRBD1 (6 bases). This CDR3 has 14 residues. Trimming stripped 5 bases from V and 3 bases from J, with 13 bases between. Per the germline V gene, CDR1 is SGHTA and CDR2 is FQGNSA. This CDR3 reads CASSLGGLDYGYTF. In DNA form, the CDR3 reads TGTGCCAGCAGCCTAGGGGGGCTAGACTATGGCTACACCTTC.

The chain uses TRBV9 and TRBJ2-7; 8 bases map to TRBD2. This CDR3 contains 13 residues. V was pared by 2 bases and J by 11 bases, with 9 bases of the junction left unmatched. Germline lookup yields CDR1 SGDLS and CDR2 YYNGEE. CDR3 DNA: TGTGCCAGCAGCGTCGGGGGGGCCGGGACGGAGTACTTC. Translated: CASSVGGAGTEYF. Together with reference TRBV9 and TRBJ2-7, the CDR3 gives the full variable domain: DSGVTQTPKHLITATGQRVTLRCSPRSGDLSVYWYQQSLDQGLQFLIQYYNGEERAKGNILERFSAQQFPDLHSELNLSSLELGDSALYFCASSVGGAGTEYFGPGTRLTVT.

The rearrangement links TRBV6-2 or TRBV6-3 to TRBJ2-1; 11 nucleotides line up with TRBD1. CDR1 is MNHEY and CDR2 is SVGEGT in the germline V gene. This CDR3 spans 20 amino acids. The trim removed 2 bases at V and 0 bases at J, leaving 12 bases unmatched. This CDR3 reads CASSYRIRDRGSSSYNEQFF. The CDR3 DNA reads TGTGCCAGCAGTTACAGAATCCGGGACAGGGGGTCCAGCTCCTACAATGAGCAGTTCTTC.

The CDR3 reads CASSRGSGSFNYEQYF. In DNA, the CDR3 is TGTGCCAGCTCCCGGGGTAGCGGGAGTTTTAACTACGAGCAGTACTTC. The rearrangement links TRBV7-9 to TRBJ2-7; 9 bases agree with TRBD2. Germline V lookup: CDR1 SEHNR, CDR2 FQNEAQ (reference sequence). V gave up 8 bases and J gave up 3 bases; unmatched junction bases: 14. The CDR3 contains 16 residues.

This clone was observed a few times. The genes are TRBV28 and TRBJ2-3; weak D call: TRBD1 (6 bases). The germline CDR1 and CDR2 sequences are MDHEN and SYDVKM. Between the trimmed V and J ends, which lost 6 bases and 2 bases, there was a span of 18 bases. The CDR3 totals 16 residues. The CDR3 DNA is TGTGCCAGCAGGACGGGACACAGGATGCCCACAGATACGCAGTATTTT. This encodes CASRTGHRMPTDTQYF.

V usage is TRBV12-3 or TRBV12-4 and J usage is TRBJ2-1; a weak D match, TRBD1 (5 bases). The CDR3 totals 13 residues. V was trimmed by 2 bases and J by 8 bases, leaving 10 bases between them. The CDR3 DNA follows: TGTGCCAGCAGTTTACAGGGTGGCGATGAGCAGTTCTTC. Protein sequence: CASSLQGGDEQFF.

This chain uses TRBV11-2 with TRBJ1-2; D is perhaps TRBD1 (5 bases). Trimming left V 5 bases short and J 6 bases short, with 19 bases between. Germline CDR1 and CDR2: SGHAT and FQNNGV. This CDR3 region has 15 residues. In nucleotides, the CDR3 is TGTGCCAGCAGCGGTTTGGGGCATGCCCCCAATGGCTACACCTTC. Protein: CASSGLGHAPNGYTF. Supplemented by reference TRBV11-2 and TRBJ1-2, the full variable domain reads EAGVAQSPRYKIIEKRQSVAFWCNPISGHATLYWYQQILGQGPKLLIQFQNNGVVDDSQLPKDRFSAERLKGVDSTLKIQPAKLEDSAVYLCASSGLGHAPNGYTFGSGTRLTVV.

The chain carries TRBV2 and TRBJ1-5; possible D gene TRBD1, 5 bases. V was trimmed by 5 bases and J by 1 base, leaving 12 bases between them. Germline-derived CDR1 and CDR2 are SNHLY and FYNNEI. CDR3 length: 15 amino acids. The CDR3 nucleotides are TGTGCCAGCAGTAGTCAGGGATTGAGCAATCAGCCCCAGCATTTT. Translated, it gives CASSSQGLSNQPQHF.

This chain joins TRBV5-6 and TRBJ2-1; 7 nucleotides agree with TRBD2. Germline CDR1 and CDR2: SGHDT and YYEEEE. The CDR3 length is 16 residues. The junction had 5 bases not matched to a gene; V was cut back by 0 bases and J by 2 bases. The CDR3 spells CASSLGGGVTYNEQFF. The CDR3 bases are TGTGCCAGCAGCTTGGGTGGGGGGGTCACCTACAATGAGCAGTTCTTC.

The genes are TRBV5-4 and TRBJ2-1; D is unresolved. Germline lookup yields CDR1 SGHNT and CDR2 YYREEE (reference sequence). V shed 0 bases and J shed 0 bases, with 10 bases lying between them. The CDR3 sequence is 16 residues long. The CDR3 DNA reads TGTGCCAGCAGCTTGGCCGTCCCCAGCTCCTACAATGAGCAGTTCTTC. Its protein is CASSLAVPSSYNEQFF.

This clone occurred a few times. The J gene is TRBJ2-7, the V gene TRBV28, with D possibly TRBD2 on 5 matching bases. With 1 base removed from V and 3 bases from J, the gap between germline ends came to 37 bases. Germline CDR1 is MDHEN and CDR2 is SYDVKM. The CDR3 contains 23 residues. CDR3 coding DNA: TGTGCCAGCAGTTTATTGAACTTTCAGCATTATAGGGAGAAGGGAGTATTAGACTACGAGCAGTACTTC. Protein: CASSLLNFQHYREKGVLDYEQYF.

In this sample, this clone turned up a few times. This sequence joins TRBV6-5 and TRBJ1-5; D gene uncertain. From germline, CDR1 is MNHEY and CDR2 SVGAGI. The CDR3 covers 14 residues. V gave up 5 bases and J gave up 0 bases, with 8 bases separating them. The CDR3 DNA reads TGTGCCAGCAGTCTCGAGTATAGCAATCAGCCCCAGCATTTT. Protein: CASSLEYSNQPQHF.